This TCR beta chain was recovered during a study of T cell responses to AZD1222 COVID-19 vaccine. Broader study findings: Clonal diversity may have been underestimated in mostly white British donors.

Only in-frame clones appear in the TCRdb table, and some are missing; sequencing was by immunoSEQ multiplex PCR. The sample shows about 85,000 clones, approximately 88% of them seen only once. Per the germline V gene, CDR1 is SEHNR and CDR2 is FQNEAQ (reference sequence). The ends lost 4 bases at V and 4 bases at J; junction bases unmatched: 7. The CDR3 has 14 amino acids. In regard to this clone: Its matching antigen is unknown.

The sample consisted of peripheral blood, taken on day 0 of AZD1222 vaccination. The chain joins TRBV7-9 to TRBJ2-7; 7 bases match TRBD1. The origin of this receptor is an adult in good health. CDR3: CASSSSGTVYEQYF. The CDR3 DNA is TGTGCCAGCAGCTCGTCCGGGACAGTGTACGAGCAGTACTTC.